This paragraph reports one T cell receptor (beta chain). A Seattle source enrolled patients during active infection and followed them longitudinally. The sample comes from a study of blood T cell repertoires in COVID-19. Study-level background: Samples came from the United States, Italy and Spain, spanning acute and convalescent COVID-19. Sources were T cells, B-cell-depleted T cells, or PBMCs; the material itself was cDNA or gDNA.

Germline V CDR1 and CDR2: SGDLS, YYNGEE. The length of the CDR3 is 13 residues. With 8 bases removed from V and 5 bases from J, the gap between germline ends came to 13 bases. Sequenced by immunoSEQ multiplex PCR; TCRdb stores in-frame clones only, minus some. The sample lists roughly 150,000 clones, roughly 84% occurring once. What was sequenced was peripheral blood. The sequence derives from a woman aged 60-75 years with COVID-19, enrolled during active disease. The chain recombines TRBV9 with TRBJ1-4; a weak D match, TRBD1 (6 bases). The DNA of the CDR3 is TGTGCCAGTAGGACAGCTGTCAATGAAAAACTGTTTTTT. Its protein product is CASRTAVNEKLFF.